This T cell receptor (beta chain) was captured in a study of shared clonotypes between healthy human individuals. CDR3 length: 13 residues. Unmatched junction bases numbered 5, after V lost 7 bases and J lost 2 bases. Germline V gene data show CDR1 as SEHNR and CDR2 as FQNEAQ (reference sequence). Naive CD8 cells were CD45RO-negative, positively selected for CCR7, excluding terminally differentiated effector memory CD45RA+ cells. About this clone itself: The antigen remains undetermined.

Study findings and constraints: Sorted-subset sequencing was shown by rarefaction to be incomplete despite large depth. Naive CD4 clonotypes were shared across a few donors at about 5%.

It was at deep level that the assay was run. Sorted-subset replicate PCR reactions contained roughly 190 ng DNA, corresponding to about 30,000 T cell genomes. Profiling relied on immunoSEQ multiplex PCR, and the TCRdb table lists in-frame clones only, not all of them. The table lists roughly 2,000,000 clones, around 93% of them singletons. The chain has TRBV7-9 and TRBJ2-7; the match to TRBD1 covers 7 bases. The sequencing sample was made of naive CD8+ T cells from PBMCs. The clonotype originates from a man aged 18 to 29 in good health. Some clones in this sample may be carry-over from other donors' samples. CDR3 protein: CASNGQATYEQYF. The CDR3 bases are TGTGCCAGCAATGGACAGGCTACCTACGAGCAGTACTTC.